This is a list of T cell receptor beta chains from one sample in a study of metastatic and nonmetastatic thyroid tumors. TCRdb re-clonotyped the PCR reads via MiXCR. The sample contains about 39,000 clones, 9.5% to 13% of which appear only once. The source material was blood. These receptors all come from a male donor with papillary thyroid cancer or a benign thyroid nodule (not recorded which). Some clones in this sample may be carry-over from other donors' samples. Both conserved end residues are part of each CDR3. D genes are given only for firm matches. Clone size appears in some rows only: once, few, many, or a class for an expanded clone.

j_gene: TRBJ2-2
v_gene: TRBV7-8
abundance: many
d_gene: TRBD1
CDR3aa: CASSRDRGLAGELFF
CDR3nt: TGTGCCAGCAGCAGGGACAGGGGGCTGGCCGGGGAGCTGTTTTTT

j_gene: TRBJ1-4
v_gene: TRBV6-1
abundance: many
d_gene: .
CDR3aa: CASSSVWRRATNEKLFF
CDR3nt: TGTGCCAGCAGTTCCGTGTGGCGGCGCGCCACTAATGAAAAACTGTTTTTT

j_gene: TRBJ2-7
v_gene: TRBV25-1
abundance: .
d_gene: .
CDR3aa: CASSEPHPLGSYEQYF
CDR3nt: TGTGCCAGCAGTGAGCCACACCCACTGGGGTCCTACGAGCAGTACTTC

j_gene: TRBJ2-1
v_gene: TRBV6-1
abundance: few
d_gene: TRBD2
CDR3aa: CASSRTSVYNGQFF
CDR3nt: TGTGCCAGCAGCCGGACTAGCGTTTACAATGGGCAGTTCTTC

j_gene: TRBJ2-1
v_gene: TRBV6-2/TRBV6-3
abundance: few
d_gene: .
CDR3aa: CASYLREPGVNEQFF
CDR3nt: TGTGCCAGCTACCTCAGGGAGCCAGGGGTCAATGAGCAGTTCTTC

j_gene: TRBJ1-2
v_gene: TRBV20-1
abundance: many
d_gene: .
CDR3aa: CSAGIRAPHYGYTF
CDR3nt: TGCAGTGCTGGTATACGGGCGCCTCACTATGGCTACACCTTC

j_gene: TRBJ2-7
v_gene: TRBV27
abundance: medium-sized
d_gene: .
CDR3aa: CASSSGALYEQYF
CDR3nt: TGTGCCAGCAGTTCCGGGGCCCTCTACGAGCAGTACTTC

j_gene: TRBJ2-1
v_gene: TRBV11-2
abundance: many
d_gene: .
CDR3aa: CASSLNLGLVLPGQFF
CDR3nt: TGTGCCAGCAGCTTAAATCTAGGGTTGGTTTTGCCGGGGCAGTTCTTC

j_gene: TRBJ2-1
v_gene: TRBV6-1
abundance: .
d_gene: TRBD2
CDR3aa: CASSEALSGSYNEQFF
CDR3nt: TGTGCCAGCAGTGAAGCTCTTAGCGGGAGTTACAATGAGCAGTTCTTC

j_gene: TRBJ1-2
v_gene: TRBV7-2
abundance: many
d_gene: TRBD1
CDR3aa: CASSFNVEGAGGYTF
CDR3nt: TGTGCCAGCAGCTTCAATGTGGAGGGGGCTGGTGGCTACACCTTC

j_gene: TRBJ1-4
v_gene: TRBV9
abundance: many
d_gene: .
CDR3aa: CASSFAGGQREKLFF
CDR3nt: TGTGCCAGCAGCTTCGCCGGGGGTCAAAGGGAAAAACTGTTTTTT

j_gene: TRBJ2-7
v_gene: TRBV29-1
abundance: many
d_gene: .
CDR3aa: CSVEEEGRAYEQYF
CDR3nt: TGCAGCGTTGAAGAGGAGGGCAGAGCCTACGAGCAGTACTTC

j_gene: TRBJ1-5
v_gene: TRBV12-3/TRBV12-4
abundance: many
d_gene: .
CDR3aa: CASSFSGDQPQHF
CDR3nt: TGTGCCAGCAGTTTCAGCGGCGATCAGCCCCAGCATTTT

j_gene: TRBJ2-7
v_gene: TRBV2
abundance: many
d_gene: .
CDR3aa: CASSESRGLTYEQYF
CDR3nt: TGTGCCAGCAGTGAAAGTCGGGGCCTCACCTACGAGCAGTACTTC

j_gene: TRBJ1-2
v_gene: TRBV5-4
abundance: many
d_gene: .
CDR3aa: CASSYIFSIDYGYTF
CDR3nt: TGTGCCAGCAGCTATATTTTCAGCATAGACTATGGCTACACCTTC

j_gene: TRBJ2-3
v_gene: TRBV25-1
abundance: many
d_gene: .
CDR3aa: CASSPSSRSTDTQYF
CDR3nt: TGTGCCAGCAGTCCCAGCTCCCGGAGCACAGATACGCAGTATTTT

j_gene: TRBJ2-7
v_gene: TRBV7-8
abundance: many
d_gene: .
CDR3aa: CASSFLEGWTYEQYF
CDR3nt: TGTGCCAGCAGCTTTCTGGAAGGGTGGACCTACGAGCAGTACTTC

j_gene: TRBJ2-3
v_gene: TRBV11-1
abundance: many
d_gene: TRBD1
CDR3aa: CASSPGQAFTDTQYF
CDR3nt: TGTGCCAGCAGCCCGGGACAGGCCTTCACAGATACGCAGTATTTT

j_gene: TRBJ2-7
v_gene: TRBV10-2
abundance: many
d_gene: TRBD1
CDR3aa: CASSDGQGSYEQYF
CDR3nt: TGCGCCAGCAGTGATGGACAGGGATCCTACGAGCAGTACTTC

j_gene: TRBJ1-1
v_gene: TRBV6-1
abundance: many
d_gene: TRBD1
CDR3aa: CASTLSGTGEAFF
CDR3nt: TGTGCCAGCACCCTAAGCGGGACAGGAGAAGCTTTCTTT

j_gene: TRBJ2-7
v_gene: TRBV5-1
abundance: .
d_gene: .
CDR3aa: CASSPRGGQNEQYF
CDR3nt: TGCGCCAGCAGCCCTCGAGGGGGACAAAACGAGCAGTACTTC